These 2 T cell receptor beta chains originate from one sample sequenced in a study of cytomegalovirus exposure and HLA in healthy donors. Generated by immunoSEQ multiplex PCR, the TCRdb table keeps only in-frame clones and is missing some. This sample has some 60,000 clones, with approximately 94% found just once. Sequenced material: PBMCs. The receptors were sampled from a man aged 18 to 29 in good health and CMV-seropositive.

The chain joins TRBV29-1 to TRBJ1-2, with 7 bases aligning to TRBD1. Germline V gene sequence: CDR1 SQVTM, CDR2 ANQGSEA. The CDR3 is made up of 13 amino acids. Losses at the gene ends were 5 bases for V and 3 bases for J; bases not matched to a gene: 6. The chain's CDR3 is CSVIQGSDYGYTF. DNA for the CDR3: TGCAGCGTTATACAGGGGAGTGACTATGGCTACACCTTC.

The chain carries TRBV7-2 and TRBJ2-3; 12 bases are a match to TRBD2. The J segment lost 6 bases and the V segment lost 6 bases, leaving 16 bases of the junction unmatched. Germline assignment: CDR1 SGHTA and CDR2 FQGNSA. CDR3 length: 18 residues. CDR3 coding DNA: TGTGCCAGCAGACCTTCTAGCGGGAGGGCGGTTGTTCGGGATACGCAGTATTTT. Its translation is CASRPSSGRAVVRDTQYF. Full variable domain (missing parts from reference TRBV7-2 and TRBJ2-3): GAGVSQSPSNKVTEKGKDVELRCDPISGHTALYWYRQSLGQGLEFLIYFQGNSAPDKSGLPSDRFSAERTGGSVSTLTIQRTQQEDSAVYLCASRPSSGRAVVRDTQYFGPGTRLTVL.